This T cell receptor (beta chain) was captured in a study of T cells after yellow fever vaccination. Study overall: Preparing low-cell-number fractions relied on SMART-Seq v4 Ultra Low Input. Findings and limits, study-wide: Clonotypes shared by both compartments, CD4 and CD8, made up a small share.

A process of 5'RACE template switching, which added a universal primer site and UMIs, was used to make TCR cDNA. TCRdb itself ran the 5' RACE reads through MiXCR, one entry per CDR3 protein. Here the sample spans approximately 550,000 distinct CDR3 sequences, over 15% being singletons. To note about this clonotype: What it binds is not known.

Trimming shortened V by 4 bases and J by 6 bases, and 15 bases separated the two germline ends. The CDR3 has 14 amino acids. Germline assignment: CDR1 SGHVS and CDR2 FQNEAQ. V gene TRBV7-8 combines with J gene TRBJ2-5, with D uncertain. This clonotype originated in a man aged 25 to 40 who received the YFV17D yellow fever vaccine. The specimen was PBMCs, collected 15 days after the yellow fever booster vaccination. The CDR3 region has the DNA TGTGCCAGCAGCTCGAATCCGACGCGACAGACCCAGTACTTC. Amino acids: CASSSNPTRQTQYF.